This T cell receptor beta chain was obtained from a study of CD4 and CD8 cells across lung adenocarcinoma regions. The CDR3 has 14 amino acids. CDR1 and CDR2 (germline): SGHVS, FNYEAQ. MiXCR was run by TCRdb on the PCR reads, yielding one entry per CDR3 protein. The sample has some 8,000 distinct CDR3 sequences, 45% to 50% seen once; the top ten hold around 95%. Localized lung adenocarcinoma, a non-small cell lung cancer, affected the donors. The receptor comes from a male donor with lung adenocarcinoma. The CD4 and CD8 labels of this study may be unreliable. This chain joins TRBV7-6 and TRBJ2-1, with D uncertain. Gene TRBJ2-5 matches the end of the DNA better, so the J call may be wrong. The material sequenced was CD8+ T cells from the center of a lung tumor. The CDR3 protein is CASSPPAVQETQYF. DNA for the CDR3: TGTGCCAGCAGCCCCCCGGCAGTCCAAGAGACCCAGTACTTC.